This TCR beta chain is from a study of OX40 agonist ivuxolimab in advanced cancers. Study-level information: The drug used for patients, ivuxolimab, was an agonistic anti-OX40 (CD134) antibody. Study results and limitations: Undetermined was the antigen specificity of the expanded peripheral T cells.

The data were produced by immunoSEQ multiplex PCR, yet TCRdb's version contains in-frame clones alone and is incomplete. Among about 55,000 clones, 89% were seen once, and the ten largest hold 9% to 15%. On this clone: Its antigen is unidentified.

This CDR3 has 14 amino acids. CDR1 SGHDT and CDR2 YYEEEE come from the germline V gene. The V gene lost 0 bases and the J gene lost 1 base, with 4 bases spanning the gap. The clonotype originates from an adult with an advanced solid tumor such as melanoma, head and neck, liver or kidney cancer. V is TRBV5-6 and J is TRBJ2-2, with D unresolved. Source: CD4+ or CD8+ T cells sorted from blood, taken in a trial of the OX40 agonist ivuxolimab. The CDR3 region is CASSLGRNTGELFF. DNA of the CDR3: TGTGCCAGCAGCTTGGGGCGGAACACCGGGGAGCTGTTTTTT. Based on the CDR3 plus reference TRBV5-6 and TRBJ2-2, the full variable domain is DAGVTQSPTHLIKTRGQQVTLRCSPKSGHDTVSWYQQALGQGPQFIFQYYEEEERQRGNFPDRFSGHQFPNYSSELNVNALLLGDSALYLCASSLGRNTGELFFGEGSRLTVL.